Each of the 21 T cell receptor beta chains below was sequenced from the same sample in a study of spatial heterogeneity in lung cancer. TCRdb re-called the 5' RACE reads with MiXCR, one entry per CDR3 protein. The repertoire consists of about 30,000 distinct CDR3 sequences, with around 5.8% occurring once and the leading ten covering around 20%. Documented time point: blood at routine non-recurrence follow-up after resection. Unsorted samples of tumor, nontumor lung or frozen PBMC had their whole RNA sequenced. The specimen was PBMCs, collected at follow-up. The receptors originated from a male donor with early-stage non-small cell lung cancer.

Only a few counts were recorded for this clonotype. The rearrangement links TRBV7-8 to TRBJ2-4; D might be TRBD1 (6 bases). The CDR3 contains 16 residues. The germline V gene has CDR1 SGHVS and CDR2 FQNEAQ. V was cut by 5 bases and J by 2 bases, with 16 bases left in between. The CDR3: CASSAGATGPKNIQYF. CDR3 bases: TGTGCCAGCAGCGCCGGGGCGACAGGCCCCAAAAACATTCAGTACTTC.

This clonotype was observed at least ten times. The V gene is TRBV18, the J gene TRBJ1-2; D unclear. Germline CDR1 reads KGHSH; CDR2 reads LQKENI. The V gene lost 1 base and the J gene lost 5 bases, with 14 bases spanning the gap. This CDR3 region has 15 residues. In DNA, the CDR3 is TGTGCCAGCTCACCACGGGAAGGGTTGCCTTATGGCTACACCTTC. Its protein is CASSPREGLPYGYTF.

The table lists this clonotype with many counts. The chain combines TRBV29-1 with TRBJ2-3; 8 bases are shared with TRBD1. V was pared by 3 bases and J by 5 bases, with 7 bases of the junction left unmatched. The CDR3 is made up of 14 amino acids. Germline values: CDR1 SQVTM, CDR2 ANQGSEA. CDR3 amino acids: CSVDRGRSGDTQYF. The CDR3 DNA is TGCAGCGTTGACAGGGGGCGGTCGGGAGATACGCAGTATTTT.

This clonotype has ten or more counts. The V gene is TRBV7-6, the J gene TRBJ2-1, with TRBD2 as a possible D gene (6 bases). In germline, CDR1 is SGHVS, CDR2 FNYEAQ. The CDR3 totals 14 residues. The V and J ends lost 1 base and 9 bases respectively, with 13 bases between them. In DNA, the CDR3 is TGTGCCAGCAGCTTAGGGGACTTCCCGGGTGAGCAGTTCTTC. Amino acids: CASSLGDFPGEQFF.

This clonotype was found a few times. The chain combines TRBV20-1 with TRBJ2-5, with D possibly matching TRBD1 (5 bases). The CDR3 spans 16 residues. Germline lookup yields CDR1 DFQATT and CDR2 SNEGSKA (reference sequence). The V gene lost 5 bases and the J gene lost 5 bases, with 24 bases spanning the gap. The CDR3 DNA follows: TGCAGTGCTCCTATGGGGCCCAACATCCGAAGGGAGACCCAGTACTTC. The encoded protein is CSAPMGPNIRRETQYF.

This clonotype was counted ten times or more. The V call is TRBV4-1, the J call TRBJ2-5, with D possibly TRBD2 on 6 matching bases. V lost 3 bases and J lost 5, with 22 bases in between. Germline values: CDR1 MGHRA, CDR2 YSYEKL. This CDR3 is 17 amino acids long. The CDR3 region is CASSHHLRDAREETQYF. The CDR3 nucleotides are TGCGCCAGCAGCCACCACCTCCGGGACGCTCGGGAGGAGACCCAGTACTTC.

In this sample, this clonotype turned up a few times. The CDR3 DNA follows: TGTGCCAGCAGCTTATGGAGGTCAGAAGAGACCCAGTACTTC. As protein: CASSLWRSEETQYF. V usage is TRBV7-2 and J usage is TRBJ2-5, with TRBD2 as a possible D gene (5 bases). The CDR3 loop spans 14 amino acids. V dropped 2 bases and J dropped 3 bases, with 10 bases sitting between them. CDR1 is SGHTA and CDR2 is FQGNSA in the germline V gene. The whole variable domain, filled in from reference TRBV7-2 and TRBJ2-5, reads GAGVSQSPSNKVTEKGKDVELRCDPISGHTALYWYRQSLGQGLEFLIYFQGNSAPDKSGLPSDRFSAERTGGSVSTLTIQRTQQEDSAVYLCASSLWRSEETQYFGPGTRLLVL.

The sample holds many counts of this clonotype. The CDR3 region is CASSSTGTGGRETQYF. In nucleotides, the CDR3 is TGTGCCAGCAGCTCTACCGGGACAGGGGGACGAGAGACCCAGTACTTC. The rearrangement links TRBV5-8 to TRBJ2-5; 11 positions agree with TRBD1. The CDR3 spans 16 residues. After removal of 3 bases from V and 4 bases from J, the junction contained 8 bases not matched to a gene. Per germline, CDR1 SGHTS and CDR2 YDEGEE.

This clonotype was found many times. V gene TRBV12-3 or TRBV12-4 combines with J gene TRBJ2-7; D gene ambiguous. Trimming left V 3 bases short and J 3 bases short, with 9 bases between. CDR3 length equals 13 residues. CDR3 nucleotide sequence: TGTGCCAGCAGTTTCCCAGGAAACTACGAGCAGTACGTC. Protein: CASSFPGNYEQYV.

The table lists this clonotype with many counts. This CDR3 reads CASHGGNEQFF. DNA for the CDR3: TGTGCCAGCCACGGGGGCAATGAGCAGTTCTTC. This chain connects TRBV11-2 to TRBJ2-1; weak D call: TRBD2 (6 bases). The CDR3 is 11 amino acids. Trimming pared 8 bases from V and 6 bases from J, leaving 8 bases between. Germline V gene lookup returns CDR1 SGHAT and CDR2 FQNNGV.

Judged by abundance, this clonotype is medium-sized. The V gene is TRBV25-1, the J gene TRBJ2-3; 9 bases align to TRBD2. The junction had 4 bases not matched to a gene; V was cut back by 3 bases and J by 3 bases. The CDR3 contains 15 residues. From germline, CDR1 is MGHDK and CDR2 SYGVNS. CDR3 sequence: CASSEASGMTDTQYF. The CDR3 bases are TGTGCCAGCAGTGAGGCTAGCGGGATGACAGATACGCAGTATTTT.

Many counts were recorded for this clonotype. The V and J genes are TRBV12-3 or TRBV12-4 and TRBJ1-1; TRBD1 is a possible D gene (5 bases). The CDR3 consists of 13 residues. V was trimmed by 6 bases and J by 0 bases, leaving 8 bases between them. CDR3 protein: CASRPGLNTEAFF. CDR3 in DNA: TGTGCCAGCAGGCCGGGACTGAACACTGAAGCTTTCTTT.

This clonotype has a handful of counts. The chain carries TRBV7-9 and TRBJ2-7, with TRBD1 matching over 11 bases. The CDR3 totals 15 residues. The J segment lost 3 bases and the V segment lost 5 bases, leaving 6 bases of the junction unmatched. CDR1 is SEHNR, CDR2 FQNEAQ, per germline (reference sequence). For the CDR3, the DNA is TGTGCCAGCAGCCATGGGACAGGGGGTTTCTACGAGCAGTACGTC. The encoded protein is CASSHGTGGFYEQYV.

This clonotype has at least ten counts. The chain links TRBV5-6 to TRBJ2-3, with D tentatively TRBD2 (6 bases). V was shortened by 1 base and J by 3 bases, with 9 bases between the two germline ends. Germline V gene sequence: CDR1 SGHDT, CDR2 YYEEEE. The CDR3 covers 14 residues. This chain's CDR3 is CASSLLRGTDTQYF. CDR3 sequence (DNA): TGTGCCAGCAGCTTGCTGCGGGGAACAGATACGCAGTATTTT.

V usage is TRBV6-5 and J usage is TRBJ2-2, with D perhaps matching TRBD2 (5 bases). Trimming took 6 bases from V and 3 from J, leaving 14 bases between them. CDR1 is MNHEY, CDR2 SVGAGI, per germline. CDR3 length: 15 residues. CDR3 nucleotide sequence: TGTGCCAGCAGCCCAACGACGGGGTACACCGGGGAGCTGTTTTTT. Translation gives CASSPTTGYTGELFF.

This clonotype was seen many times. J is TRBJ2-2 and V is TRBV10-2; TRBD2 matches at 9 bases. The V segment lost 8 bases and the J segment 6 bases; nucleotides outside the gene matches: 7. The CDR3 has 14 amino acids. The germline CDR1 and CDR2 sequences are WSHSY and SAAADI. The CDR3 is CASLSGSLAGELFF. The CDR3 coding sequence is TGCGCCAGCCTTAGCGGGAGTCTAGCCGGGGAGCTGTTTTTT.

The chain is built from TRBV27 and TRBJ2-7; D gene ambiguous. V gave up 5 bases and J gave up 2 bases, with 13 bases separating them. Germline V gene data show CDR1 as MNHEY and CDR2 as SMNVEV (reference sequence). The CDR3 has 14 residues. DNA of the CDR3: TGTGCCAGCAGTCTTACGGCACAAGCCTACGAGCAGTACTTC. It encodes CASSLTAQAYEQYF.

This clonotype has a count of ten or more. The chain combines TRBV5-4 with TRBJ2-2; no definite D call. Germline V gives CDR1 SGHNT, CDR2 YYREEE (reference sequence). The CDR3 consists of 12 residues. V shed 0 bases and J shed 8 bases, with 5 bases lying between them. The CDR3 region has the DNA TGTGCCAGCAGCTTGGACCGAGGGGAGCTGTTTTTT. Translating it yields CASSLDRGELFF.

Many counts were recorded for this clonotype. The V call is TRBV25-1, the J call TRBJ2-3; 11 bases fit TRBD1. CDR3 length: 16 amino acids. Trimming took 6 bases from V and 3 from J; bases not matched to a gene: 8. Germline CDR1 reads MGHDK; CDR2 reads SYGVNS. The DNA of the CDR3 is TGTGCCAGCAGCCCCCTCCGGGACAGGGGGACAGATACGCAGTATTTT. Its translation is CASSPLRDRGTDTQYF.

The chain couples TRBV5-1 to TRBJ2-7; a weak D match, TRBD1 (6 bases). CDR3 size: 16 residues. The germline V and J ends were trimmed by 0 bases and 5 bases, with 18 bases remaining between them. Per germline, CDR1 SGHRS and CDR2 YFSETQ. CDR3 amino acids: CASSLGQGYYSDEQYV. The CDR3 region has the DNA TGCGCCAGCAGCTTGGGGCAGGGGTATTATTCGGACGAGCAGTACGTC.

This clonotype was observed many times. The chain recombines TRBV7-3 with TRBJ1-3; D is ambiguous. The CDR3 consists of 13 residues. Germline CDR1 and CDR2: SGHTA and FQGTGA. Trimming removed 5 bases from V and 1 base from J, with 6 bases in between. In DNA, the CDR3 is TGTGCCAGCAGCCTATCATCTGGAAACACCATATATTTT. Its translation: CASSLSSGNTIYF.